This is a list of T cell receptor beta chains from one sample in a study of shared clonotypes between healthy human individuals. Assay used: immunoSEQ multiplex PCR; TCRdb lists only in-frame clones, some missing. The sample consists of about 1 million clones, about three quarters of them appearing once. The sequenced sample consisted of memory CD4+ T cells sorted from blood. The receptors were sampled from a man between 18 and 35 years old in good health. CDR3s include the opening cysteine and the closing phenylalanine or tryptophan. Each record gives: clone size, J gene, D gene, V gene, CDR3 protein, CDR3 DNA. The D gene is left open where the match is weak. Size is stated for part of the rows, as once, few or many counts, or as a class when the clone is expanded.

size: NA
J: TRBJ2-3
D: NA
V: TRBV29-1
CDR3: CSVTYRDTQYF
DNA: TGCAGCGTCACCTACAGGGATACGCAGTATTTT

size: NA
J: TRBJ2-3
D: NA
V: TRBV18
CDR3: CASSPLSHGSSTQYF
DNA: TGTGCCAGCTCACCCCTATCCCATGGGAGTTCTACGCAGTATTTT

size: few
J: TRBJ2-6
D: TRBD1
V: TRBV30
CDR3: CAWKRGQGQPGANVLTF
DNA: TGTGCCTGGAAGAGGGGACAGGGTCAACCTGGGGCCAACGTCCTGACTTTC

size: NA
J: TRBJ2-7
D: TRBD1
V: TRBV29-1
CDR3: CSVAGQAASYEQYF
DNA: TGCAGCGTAGCAGGACAGGCCGCCTCCTACGAGCAGTACTTC

size: NA
J: TRBJ1-2
D: NA
V: TRBV7-2
CDR3: CASSPTLYGYTF
DNA: TGTGCCAGCAGCCCAACCCTATATGGCTACACCTTC

size: NA
J: TRBJ2-1
D: NA
V: TRBV6-5
CDR3: CASSYSIPTYNEQFF
DNA: TGTGCCAGCAGTTACTCGATTCCAACATACAATGAGCAGTTCTTC

size: NA
J: TRBJ2-2
D: NA
V: TRBV2
CDR3: CASSDIRRLTGELFF
DNA: TGTGCCAGCAGTGATATCCGGAGACTCACCGGGGAGCTGTTTTTT

size: NA
J: TRBJ1-2
D: NA
V: TRBV16
CDR3: CASTPEPSYGYTF
DNA: TGTGCCAGCACCCCGGAGCCGTCCTATGGCTACACCTTC

size: NA
J: TRBJ1-1
D: NA
V: TRBV5-4
CDR3: CASSPSRQHTEAFF
DNA: TGTGCCAGCAGCCCATCCCGACAGCACACTGAAGCTTTCTTT

size: NA
J: TRBJ1-1
D: NA
V: TRBV2
CDR3: CASSAGRTENTEAFF
DNA: TGTGCCAGCAGTGCGGGACGGACCGAGAACACTGAAGCTTTCTTT

size: once
J: TRBJ2-3
D: TRBD2
V: TRBV7-9
CDR3: CASSIGLAGVDTQYF
DNA: TGTGCCAGCAGTATAGGACTAGCGGGAGTGGATACGCAGTATTTT

size: NA
J: TRBJ2-1
D: TRBD2
V: TRBV11-2
CDR3: CASRPTSGSLIEQFF
DNA: TGTGCCAGCAGGCCAACTAGCGGGAGTTTAATTGAGCAGTTCTTC

size: NA
J: TRBJ2-1
D: NA
V: TRBV6-4
CDR3: CASSDSDRGGKFF
DNA: TGTGCCAGCAGTGACTCGGATAGGGGGGGAAAGTTCTTC

size: NA
J: TRBJ1-2
D: NA
V: TRBV7-9
CDR3: CASSLAGARDYGYTF
DNA: TGTGCCAGCAGCCTTGCAGGCGCGCGCGACTATGGCTACACCTTC

size: once
J: TRBJ2-7
D: TRBD2
V: TRBV18
CDR3: CASSQSGGAYEQYF
DNA: TGTGCCAGCTCACAAAGCGGGGGGGCCTACGAGCAGTACTTC

size: NA
J: TRBJ1-4
D: TRBD1
V: TRBV18
CDR3: CASSRTGDRAEKLFF
DNA: TGTGCCAGCTCACGTACCGGGGACAGGGCTGAAAAACTGTTTTTT

size: NA
J: TRBJ2-7
D: NA
V: TRBV19
CDR3: CASSIKGSYEQYF
DNA: TGTGCCAGTAGTATTAAGGGCAGCTACGAGCAGTACTTC

size: NA
J: TRBJ2-7
D: TRBD1
V: TRBV9
CDR3: CASSAPGTGAYEQYF
DNA: TGTGCCAGCAGCGCCCCCGGGACAGGGGCCTACGAGCAGTACTTC

size: many
J: TRBJ1-2
D: NA
V: TRBV27
CDR3: CASSFFGDSSSYGYTF
DNA: TGTGCCAGCAGTTTCTTCGGTGACAGCAGTTCCTATGGCTACACCTTC

size: many
J: TRBJ2-7
D: NA
V: TRBV5-4
CDR3: CASSQKAVGDEQYF
DNA: TGTGCCAGCAGCCAAAAGGCGGTGGGGGACGAGCAGTACTTC

size: NA
J: TRBJ1-1
D: TRBD1
V: TRBV15
CDR3: CATSSRDRAKTEAFF
DNA: TGTGCCACCAGCAGCCGGGACAGGGCGAAAACTGAAGCTTTCTTT

size: NA
J: TRBJ1-6
D: NA
V: TRBV18
CDR3: CASSPSGNSPLHF
DNA: TGTGCCAGCTCACCCTCAGGGAATTCACCCCTCCACTTT

size: NA
J: TRBJ2-1
D: NA
V: TRBV7-2
CDR3: CASSLASGAVVREQFF
DNA: TGTGCCAGCAGCTTAGCATCGGGTGCGGTTGTTCGCGAGCAGTTCTTC

size: few
J: TRBJ1-1
D: NA
V: TRBV7-3
CDR3: CASSLGGLNTEAFF
DNA: TGTGCCAGCAGCTTAGGGGGCTTGAACACTGAAGCTTTCTTT

size: NA
J: TRBJ1-2
D: TRBD1
V: TRBV25-1
CDR3: CASSRTGGGYGYTF
DNA: TGTGCCAGCAGTCGGACAGGGGGCGGCTATGGCTACACCTTC

size: once
J: TRBJ2-5
D: TRBD2
V: TRBV9
CDR3: CASSVDLAGYQETQYF
DNA: TGTGCCAGCAGCGTAGACCTAGCGGGGTACCAAGAGACCCAGTACTTC

size: NA
J: TRBJ2-7
D: NA
V: TRBV11-2
CDR3: CASSLASYEQYF
DNA: TGTGCCAGCAGCTTAGCCAGCTACGAGCAGTACTTC

size: NA
J: TRBJ1-2
D: TRBD1
V: TRBV18
CDR3: CASSPRQGDGYTF
DNA: TGTGCCAGCTCACCACGGCAGGGGGATGGCTACACCTTC

size: NA
J: TRBJ1-1
D: NA
V: TRBV5-1
CDR3: CASRGGVTNTEAFF
DNA: TGCGCCAGCAGGGGCGGAGTCACTAACACTGAAGCTTTCTTT

size: few
J: TRBJ2-1
D: TRBD1
V: TRBV4-1
CDR3: CASSPGTANNEQFF
DNA: TGCGCCAGCAGCCCCGGGACAGCAAACAATGAGCAGTTCTTC

size: many
J: TRBJ2-6
D: NA
V: TRBV7-9
CDR3: CASSSWTSGGLSGANVLTF
DNA: TGTGCCAGCAGCTCCTGGACATCCGGAGGGCTCTCTGGGGCCAACGTCCTGACTTTC

size: NA
J: TRBJ1-5
D: NA
V: TRBV23-1
CDR3: CASSQMGAGNQPQHF
DNA: TGCGCCAGCAGTCAAATGGGGGCAGGCAATCAGCCCCAGCATTTT

size: NA
J: TRBJ2-7
D: TRBD2
V: TRBV7-2
CDR3: CASSSFTSGIEQYF
DNA: TGTGCCAGCAGCTCCTTCACTAGCGGGATCGAGCAGTACTTC

size: few
J: TRBJ2-7
D: NA
V: TRBV5-1
CDR3: CASSLEGRPYEQYF
DNA: TGCGCCAGCAGCTTGGAAGGCAGACCCTACGAGCAGTACTTC

size: NA
J: TRBJ2-7
D: NA
V: TRBV30
CDR3: CAWVPDRGRGRRSYEQYF
DNA: TGTGCCTGGGTGCCGGATAGGGGAAGAGGGAGAAGGTCCTACGAGCAGTACTTC

size: NA
J: TRBJ2-7
D: NA
V: TRBV6-5
CDR3: CASTRLNSYEQYF
DNA: TGTGCCAGCACCAGACTAAACTCCTACGAGCAGTACTTC

size: once
J: TRBJ1-5
D: NA
V: TRBV5-1
CDR3: CASSLGEFNQPQHF
DNA: TGCGCCAGCAGCTTGGGGGAATTCAATCAGCCCCAGCATTTT

size: few
J: TRBJ2-7
D: NA
V: TRBV11-2
CDR3: CASSLEWQGYEQYF
DNA: TGTGCCAGCAGCTTAGAATGGCAGGGCTACGAGCAGTACTTC

size: NA
J: TRBJ1-2
D: NA
V: TRBV11-2
CDR3: CASSVGDRFGYTF
DNA: TGTGCCAGCAGCGTCGGTGACAGGTTCGGCTACACCTTC

size: NA
J: TRBJ1-6
D: NA
V: TRBV7-2
CDR3: CASSINDRHSPLHF
DNA: TGTGCCAGCAGCATAAACGACAGGCATTCACCCCTCCACTTT

size: NA
J: TRBJ2-2
D: TRBD1
V: TRBV5-1
CDR3: CASSRQGETGELFF
DNA: TGCGCCAGCAGCCGACAGGGCGAGACCGGGGAGCTGTTTTTT

size: NA
J: TRBJ1-1
D: NA
V: TRBV5-1
CDR3: CASSADGMNTEAFF
DNA: TGCGCCAGCAGCGCGGATGGGATGAACACTGAAGCTTTCTTT

size: NA
J: TRBJ1-2
D: TRBD1
V: TRBV7-8
CDR3: CASSSGQGGGYTF
DNA: TGTGCCAGCAGCTCCGGACAGGGTGGCGGCTACACCTTC

size: NA
J: TRBJ1-1
D: TRBD1
V: TRBV18
CDR3: CASSRDRQEAFF
DNA: TGTGCCAGCTCAAGGGACAGGCAAGAAGCTTTCTTT

size: NA
J: TRBJ2-3
D: TRBD2
V: TRBV14
CDR3: CASRSAGGPATDTQYF
DNA: TGTGCCAGCAGGAGTGCGGGGGGGCCCGCCACAGATACGCAGTATTTT

size: NA
J: TRBJ2-5
D: TRBD2
V: TRBV5-1
CDR3: CASSLGQREGRLETQYF
DNA: TGCGCCAGCAGCTTGGGCCAGCGGGAGGGCCGGTTGGAGACCCAGTACTTC

size: NA
J: TRBJ2-3
D: TRBD2
V: TRBV11-2
CDR3: CASSQDGAGGGGDTQYF
DNA: TGTGCCAGCAGTCAAGACGGAGCGGGAGGGGGAGGAGATACGCAGTATTTT

size: many
J: TRBJ1-5
D: NA
V: TRBV11-2
CDR3: CASSSGSSNQPQHF
DNA: TGTGCCAGCAGCTCCGGGAGTAGCAATCAGCCCCAGCATTTT

size: NA
J: TRBJ1-4
D: TRBD1
V: TRBV6-6
CDR3: CASRQTGTGYEKLFF
DNA: TGTGCCAGCAGACAAACCGGGACAGGGTACGAAAAACTGTTTTTT

size: NA
J: TRBJ2-3
D: NA
V: TRBV4-1
CDR3: CASSTHGGITDTQYF
DNA: TGCGCCAGCAGCACCCACGGGGGTATTACAGATACGCAGTATTTT

size: NA
J: TRBJ2-6
D: NA
V: TRBV30
CDR3: CAWGLAYSGANVLTF
DNA: TGTGCCTGGGGGCTCGCATACTCTGGGGCCAACGTCCTGACTTTC

size: NA
J: TRBJ1-2
D: TRBD1
V: TRBV7-2
CDR3: CASGTGGERYGYTF
DNA: TGTGCCAGCGGGACAGGGGGCGAGAGATATGGCTACACCTTC

size: NA
J: TRBJ1-1
D: NA
V: TRBV30
CDR3: CAWARTEYTEAFF
DNA: TGTGCCTGGGCTAGGACAGAGTACACTGAAGCTTTCTTT

size: NA
J: TRBJ1-5
D: TRBD1
V: TRBV6-6
CDR3: CASIKPGQGNSQPQHF
DNA: TGTGCCAGCATAAAACCGGGACAGGGAAATAGTCAGCCCCAGCATTTT

size: NA
J: TRBJ2-7
D: NA
V: TRBV18
CDR3: CASSARGAEEQYF
DNA: TGTGCCAGCTCCGCCCGGGGGGCGGAAGAGCAGTACTTC

size: NA
J: TRBJ1-1
D: NA
V: TRBV4-1
CDR3: CASSQILGVGNTEAFF
DNA: TGCGCCAGCAGCCAAATTTTAGGGGTGGGGAACACTGAAGCTTTCTTT

size: NA
J: TRBJ2-1
D: NA
V: TRBV2
CDR3: CASSESSLYSYNEQFF
DNA: TGTGCCAGCAGTGAGTCGTCTCTATACTCCTACAATGAGCAGTTCTTC